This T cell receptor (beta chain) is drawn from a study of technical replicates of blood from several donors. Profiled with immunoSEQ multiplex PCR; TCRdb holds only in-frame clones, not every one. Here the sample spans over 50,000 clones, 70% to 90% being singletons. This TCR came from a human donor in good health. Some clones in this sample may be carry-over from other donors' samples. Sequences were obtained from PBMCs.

The DNA of the CDR3 is TGTGCCAGCAGTGGTACAGGGGGCAATGAGCAGTTCTTC. Protein product: CASSGTGGNEQFF. The chain employs TRBV6-6 and TRBJ2-1; 8 bases are a match to TRBD1. The CDR3 contains 13 residues. V lost 5 bases, J lost 6 bases, and 3 bases stayed unmatched. Germline V lookup: CDR1 MNHNY, CDR2 SVGAGI (reference sequence).